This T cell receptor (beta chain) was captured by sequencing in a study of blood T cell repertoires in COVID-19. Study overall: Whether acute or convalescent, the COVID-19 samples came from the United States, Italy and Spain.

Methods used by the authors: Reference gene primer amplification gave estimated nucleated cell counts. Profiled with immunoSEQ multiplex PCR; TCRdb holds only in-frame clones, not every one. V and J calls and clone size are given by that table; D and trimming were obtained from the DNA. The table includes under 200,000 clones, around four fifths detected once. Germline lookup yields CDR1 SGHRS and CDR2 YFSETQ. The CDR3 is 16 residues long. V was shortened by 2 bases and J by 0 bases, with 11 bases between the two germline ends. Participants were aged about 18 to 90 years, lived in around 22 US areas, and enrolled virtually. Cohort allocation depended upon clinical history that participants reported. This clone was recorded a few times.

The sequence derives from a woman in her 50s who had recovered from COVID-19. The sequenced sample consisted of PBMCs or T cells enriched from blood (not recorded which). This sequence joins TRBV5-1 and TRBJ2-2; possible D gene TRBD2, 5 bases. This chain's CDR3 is CASSFRERANTGELFF. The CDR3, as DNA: TGCGCCAGCAGCTTTAGGGAGCGCGCGAACACCGGGGAGCTGTTTTTT.